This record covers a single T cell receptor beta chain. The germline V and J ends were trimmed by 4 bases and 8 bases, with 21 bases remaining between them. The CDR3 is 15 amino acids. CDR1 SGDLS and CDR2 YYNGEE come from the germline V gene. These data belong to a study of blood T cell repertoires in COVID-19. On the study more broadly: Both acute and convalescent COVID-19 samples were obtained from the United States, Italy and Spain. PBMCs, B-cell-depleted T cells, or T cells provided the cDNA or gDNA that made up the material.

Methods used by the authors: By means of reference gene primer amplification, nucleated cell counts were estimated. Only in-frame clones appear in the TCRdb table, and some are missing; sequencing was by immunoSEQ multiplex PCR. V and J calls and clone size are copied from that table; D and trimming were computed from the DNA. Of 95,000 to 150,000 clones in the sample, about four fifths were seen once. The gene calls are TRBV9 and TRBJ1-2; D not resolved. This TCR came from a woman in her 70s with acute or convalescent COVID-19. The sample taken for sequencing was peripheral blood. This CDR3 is CASSSRSAGREGYTF. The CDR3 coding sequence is TGTGCCAGCAGCTCTAGAAGTGCCGGTCGTGAGGGCTACACCTTC. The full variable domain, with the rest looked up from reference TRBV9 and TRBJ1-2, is DSGVTQTPKHLITATGQRVTLRCSPRSGDLSVYWYQQSLDQGLQFLIQYYNGEERAKGNILERFSAQQFPDLHSELNLSSLELGDSALYFCASSSRSAGREGYTFGSGTRLTVV.